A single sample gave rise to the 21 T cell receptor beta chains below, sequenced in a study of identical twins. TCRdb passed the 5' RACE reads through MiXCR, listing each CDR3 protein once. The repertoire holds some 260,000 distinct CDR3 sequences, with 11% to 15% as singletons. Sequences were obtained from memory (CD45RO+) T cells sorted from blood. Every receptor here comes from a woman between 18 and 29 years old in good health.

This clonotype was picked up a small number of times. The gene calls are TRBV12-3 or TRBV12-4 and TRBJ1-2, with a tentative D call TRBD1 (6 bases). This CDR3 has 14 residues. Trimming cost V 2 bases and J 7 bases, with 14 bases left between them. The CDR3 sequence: CASSLLGAVGGYTF. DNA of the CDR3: TGTGCCAGCAGTTTACTGGGGGCCGTTGGTGGCTACACCTTC.

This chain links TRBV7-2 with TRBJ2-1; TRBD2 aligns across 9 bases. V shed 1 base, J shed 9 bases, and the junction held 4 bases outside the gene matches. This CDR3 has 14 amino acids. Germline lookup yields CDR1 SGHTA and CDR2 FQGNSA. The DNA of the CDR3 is TGTGCCAGCAGCTTAGATAGCGGGAGCAGTGAGCAGTTCTTC. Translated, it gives CASSLDSGSSEQFF.

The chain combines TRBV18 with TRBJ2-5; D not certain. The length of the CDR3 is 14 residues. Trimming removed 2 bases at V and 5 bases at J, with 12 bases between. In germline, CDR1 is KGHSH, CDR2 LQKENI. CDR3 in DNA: TGTGCCAGCTCACCAGAAAGGATTGCGGAGACCCAGTACTTC. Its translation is CASSPERIAETQYF.

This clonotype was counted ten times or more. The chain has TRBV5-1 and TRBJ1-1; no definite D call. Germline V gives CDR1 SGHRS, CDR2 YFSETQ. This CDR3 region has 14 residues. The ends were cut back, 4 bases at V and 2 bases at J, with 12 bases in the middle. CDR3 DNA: TGCGCCAGCAGCCTGCACAGAGTAAACACTGAAGCTTTCTTT. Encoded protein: CASSLHRVNTEAFF.

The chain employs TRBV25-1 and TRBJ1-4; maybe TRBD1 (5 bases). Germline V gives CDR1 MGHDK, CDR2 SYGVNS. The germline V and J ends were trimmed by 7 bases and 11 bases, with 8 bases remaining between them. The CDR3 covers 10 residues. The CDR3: CASKRGKLFF. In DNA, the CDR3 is TGTGCCAGCAAAAGGGGTAAACTGTTTTTT.

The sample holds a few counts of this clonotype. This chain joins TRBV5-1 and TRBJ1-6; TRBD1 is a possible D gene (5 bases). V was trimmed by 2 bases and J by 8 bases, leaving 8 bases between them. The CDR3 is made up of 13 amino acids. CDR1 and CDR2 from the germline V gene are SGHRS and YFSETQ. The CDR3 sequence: CASSFLRDSPLHF. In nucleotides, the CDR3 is TGCGCCAGCAGCTTTCTCAGGGATTCACCCCTCCACTTT.

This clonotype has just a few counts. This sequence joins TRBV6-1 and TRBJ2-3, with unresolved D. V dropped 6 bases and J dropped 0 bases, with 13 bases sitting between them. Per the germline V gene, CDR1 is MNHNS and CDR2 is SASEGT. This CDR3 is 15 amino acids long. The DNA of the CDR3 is TGTGCCAGCAGACGCATGCGGCCTAGCACAGATACGCAGTATTTT. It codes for CASRRMRPSTDTQYF.

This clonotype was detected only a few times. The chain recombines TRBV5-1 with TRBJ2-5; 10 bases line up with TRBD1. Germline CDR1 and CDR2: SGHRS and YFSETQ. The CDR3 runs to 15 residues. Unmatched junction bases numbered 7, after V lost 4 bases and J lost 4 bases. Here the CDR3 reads CASSPGQGVRETQYF. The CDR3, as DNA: TGCGCCAGCAGCCCTGGACAGGGGGTTCGAGAGACCCAGTACTTC. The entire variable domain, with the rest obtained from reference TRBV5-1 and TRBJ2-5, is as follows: KAGVTQTPRYLIKTRGQQVTLSCSPISGHRSVSWYQQTPGQGLQFLFEYFSETQRNKGNFPGRFSGRQFSNSRSEMNVSTLELGDSALYLCASSPGQGVRETQYFGPGTRLLVL.

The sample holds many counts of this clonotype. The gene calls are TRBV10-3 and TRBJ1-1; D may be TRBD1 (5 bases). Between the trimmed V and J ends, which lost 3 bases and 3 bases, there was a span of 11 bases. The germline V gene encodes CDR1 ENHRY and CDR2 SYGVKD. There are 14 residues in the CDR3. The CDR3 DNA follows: TGTGCCATCAGTGAAAGGGGTGGGGACACTGAAGCTTTCTTT. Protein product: CAISERGGDTEAFF.

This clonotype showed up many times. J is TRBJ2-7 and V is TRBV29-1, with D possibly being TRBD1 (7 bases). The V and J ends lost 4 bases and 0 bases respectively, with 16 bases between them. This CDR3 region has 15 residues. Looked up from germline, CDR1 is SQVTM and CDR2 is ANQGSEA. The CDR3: CSVVPGTAGSYEQYF. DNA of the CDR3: TGCAGCGTTGTCCCTGGGACAGCGGGCTCCTACGAGCAGTACTTC.

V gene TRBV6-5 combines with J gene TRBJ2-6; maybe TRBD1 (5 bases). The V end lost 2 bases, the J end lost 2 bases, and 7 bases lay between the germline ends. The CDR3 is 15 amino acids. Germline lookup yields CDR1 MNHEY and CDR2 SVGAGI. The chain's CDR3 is CASSYGRAGANVLTF. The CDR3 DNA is TGTGCCAGCAGTTACGGCAGGGCTGGGGCCAACGTCCTGACTTTC.

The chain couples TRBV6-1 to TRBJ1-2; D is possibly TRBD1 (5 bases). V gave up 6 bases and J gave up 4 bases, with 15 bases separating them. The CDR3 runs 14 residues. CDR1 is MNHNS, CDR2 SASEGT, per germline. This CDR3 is CASRRKKGAYGYTF. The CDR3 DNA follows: TGTGCCAGCAGACGAAAAAAAGGGGCCTATGGCTACACCTTC.

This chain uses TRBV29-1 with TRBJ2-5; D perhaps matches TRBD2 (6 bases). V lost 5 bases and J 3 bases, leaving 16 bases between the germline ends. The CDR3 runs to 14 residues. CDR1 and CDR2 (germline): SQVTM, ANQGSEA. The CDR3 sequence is CSVTGTFHKETQYF. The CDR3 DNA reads TGCAGCGTTACCGGGACTTTCCATAAAGAGACCCAGTACTTC.

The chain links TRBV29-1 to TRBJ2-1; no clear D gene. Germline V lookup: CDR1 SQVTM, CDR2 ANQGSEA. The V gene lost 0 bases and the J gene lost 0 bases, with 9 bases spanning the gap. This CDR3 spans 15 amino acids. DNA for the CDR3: TGCAGCGTTGAAGATACGAGCCTCTCCTACAATGAGCAGTTCTTC. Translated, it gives CSVEDTSLSYNEQFF.

CDR3 sequence reads: CARKQGASTTGELFF. CDR3 in DNA: TGTGCCAGAAAACAGGGGGCTTCAACCACCGGGGAGCTGTTTTTT. V is TRBV19 and J is TRBJ2-2, with 9 nucleotides matching TRBD1. The CDR3 totals 15 residues. Germline CDR1 LNHDA, CDR2 SQIVND (reference sequence). V shed 9 bases, J shed 4 bases, and the junction held 9 bases outside the gene matches. The full variable domain, its missing parts supplied by reference TRBV19 and TRBJ2-2, is DGGITQSPKYLFRKEGQNVTLSCEQNLNHDAMYWYRQDPGQGLRLIYYSQIVNDFQKGDIAEGYSVSREKKESFPLTVTSAQKNPTAFYLCARKQGASTTGELFFGEGSRLTVL.

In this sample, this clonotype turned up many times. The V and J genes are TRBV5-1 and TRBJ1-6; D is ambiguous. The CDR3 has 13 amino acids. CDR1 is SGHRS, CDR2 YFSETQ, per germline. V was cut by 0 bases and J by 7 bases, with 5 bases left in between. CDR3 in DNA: TGCGCCAGCAGCTTGGAGGAGAATTCACCCCTCCACTTT. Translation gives CASSLEENSPLHF.

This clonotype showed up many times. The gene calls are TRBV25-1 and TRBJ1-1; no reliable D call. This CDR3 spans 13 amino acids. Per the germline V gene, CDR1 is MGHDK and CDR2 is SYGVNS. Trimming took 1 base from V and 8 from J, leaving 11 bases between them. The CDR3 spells CASSESEWEEAFF. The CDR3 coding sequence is TGTGCCAGCAGTGAATCGGAGTGGGAAGAAGCTTTCTTT.

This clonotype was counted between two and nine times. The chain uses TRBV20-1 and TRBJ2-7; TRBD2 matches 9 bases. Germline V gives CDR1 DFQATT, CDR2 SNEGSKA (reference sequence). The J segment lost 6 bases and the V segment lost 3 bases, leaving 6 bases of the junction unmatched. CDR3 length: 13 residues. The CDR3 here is CSASAGGWGEQYF. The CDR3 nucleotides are TGCAGTGCTAGCGCGGGGGGGTGGGGCGAGCAGTACTTC.

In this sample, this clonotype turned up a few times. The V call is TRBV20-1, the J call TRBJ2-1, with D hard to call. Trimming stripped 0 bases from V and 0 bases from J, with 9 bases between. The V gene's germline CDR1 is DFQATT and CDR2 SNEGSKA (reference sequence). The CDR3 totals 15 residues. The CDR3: CSARDPGSSYNEQFF. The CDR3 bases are TGCAGTGCTAGAGATCCTGGAAGCTCCTACAATGAGCAGTTCTTC.

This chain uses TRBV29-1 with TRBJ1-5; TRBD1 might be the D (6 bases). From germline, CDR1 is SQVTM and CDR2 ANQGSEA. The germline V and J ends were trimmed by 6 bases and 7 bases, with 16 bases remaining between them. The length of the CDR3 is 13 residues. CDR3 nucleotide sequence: TGCAGCGTAGGCGACGGGGGCTGGCAGCCCCAGCATTTT. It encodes CSVGDGGWQPQHF.

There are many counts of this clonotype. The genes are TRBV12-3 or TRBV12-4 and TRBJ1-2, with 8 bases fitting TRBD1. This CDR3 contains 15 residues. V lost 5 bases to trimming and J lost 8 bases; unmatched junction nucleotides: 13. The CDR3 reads CASSDRQGILQGYTF. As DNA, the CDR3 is TGTGCCAGCAGTGATCGACAGGGGATACTCCAGGGCTACACCTTC.